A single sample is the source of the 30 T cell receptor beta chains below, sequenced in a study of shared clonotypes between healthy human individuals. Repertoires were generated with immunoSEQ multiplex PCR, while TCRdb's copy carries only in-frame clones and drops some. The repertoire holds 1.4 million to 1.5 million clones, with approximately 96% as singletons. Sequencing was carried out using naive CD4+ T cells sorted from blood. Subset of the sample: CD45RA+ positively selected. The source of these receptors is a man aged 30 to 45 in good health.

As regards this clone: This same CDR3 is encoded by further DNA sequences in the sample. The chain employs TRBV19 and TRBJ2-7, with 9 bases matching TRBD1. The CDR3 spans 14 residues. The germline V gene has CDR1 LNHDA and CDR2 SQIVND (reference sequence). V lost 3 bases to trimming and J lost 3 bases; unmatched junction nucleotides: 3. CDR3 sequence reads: CASSIGTGNYEQYF. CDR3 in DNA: TGTGCCAGTAGTATTGGGACAGGGAACTACGAGCAGTACTTC.

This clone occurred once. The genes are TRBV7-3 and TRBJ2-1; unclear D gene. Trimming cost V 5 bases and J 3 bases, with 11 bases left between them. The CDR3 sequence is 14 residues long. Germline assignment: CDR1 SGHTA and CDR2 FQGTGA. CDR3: CASSQYPSYNEQFF. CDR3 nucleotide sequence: TGTGCCAGCAGCCAGTATCCCAGCTACAATGAGCAGTTCTTC. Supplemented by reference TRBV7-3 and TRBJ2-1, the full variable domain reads GAGVSQTPSNKVTEKGKYVELRCDPISGHTALYWYRQSLGQGPEFLIYFQGTGAADDSGLPNDRFFAVRPEGSVSTLKIQRTERGDSAVYLCASSQYPSYNEQFFGPGTRLTVL.

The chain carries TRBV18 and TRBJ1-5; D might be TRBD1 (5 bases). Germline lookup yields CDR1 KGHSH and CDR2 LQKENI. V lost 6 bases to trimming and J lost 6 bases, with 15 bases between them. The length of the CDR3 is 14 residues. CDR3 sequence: CASSSVGPAQPQHF. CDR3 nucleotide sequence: TGTGCCAGCTCGTCCGTGGGGCCGGCTCAGCCCCAGCATTTT.

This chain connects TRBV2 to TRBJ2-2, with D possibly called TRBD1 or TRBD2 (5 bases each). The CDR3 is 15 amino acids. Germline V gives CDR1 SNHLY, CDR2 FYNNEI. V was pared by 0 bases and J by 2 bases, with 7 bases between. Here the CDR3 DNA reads TGTGCCAGCAGTGAAGCGAGGGGCAACACCGGGGAGCTGTTTTTT. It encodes CASSEARGNTGELFF.

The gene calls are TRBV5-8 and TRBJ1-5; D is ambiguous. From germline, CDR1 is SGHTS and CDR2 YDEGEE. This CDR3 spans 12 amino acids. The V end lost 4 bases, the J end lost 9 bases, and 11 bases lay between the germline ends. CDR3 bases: TGTGCCAGCAGCGGCCAGGTTTTGCCCCAGCATTTT. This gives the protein CASSGQVLPQHF.

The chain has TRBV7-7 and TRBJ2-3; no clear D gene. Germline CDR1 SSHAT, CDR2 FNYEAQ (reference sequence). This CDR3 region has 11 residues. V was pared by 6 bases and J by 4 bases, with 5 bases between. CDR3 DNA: TGTGCCAGCAGTTCAGCAGATACGCAGTATTTT. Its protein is CASSSADTQYF.

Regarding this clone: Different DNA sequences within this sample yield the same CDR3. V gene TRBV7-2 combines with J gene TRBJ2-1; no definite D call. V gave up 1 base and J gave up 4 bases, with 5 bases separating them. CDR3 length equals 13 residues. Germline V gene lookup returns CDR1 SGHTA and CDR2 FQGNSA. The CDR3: CASSLGRYNEQFF. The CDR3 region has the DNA TGTGCCAGCAGCTTAGGTCGGTACAATGAGCAGTTCTTC.

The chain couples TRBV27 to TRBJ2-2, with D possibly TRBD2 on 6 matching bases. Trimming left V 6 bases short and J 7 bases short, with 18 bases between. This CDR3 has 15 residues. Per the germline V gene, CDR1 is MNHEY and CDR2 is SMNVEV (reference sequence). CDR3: CASSPGTPGSGELFF. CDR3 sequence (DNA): TGTGCCAGCAGCCCGGGGACTCCCGGGAGCGGGGAGCTGTTTTTT.

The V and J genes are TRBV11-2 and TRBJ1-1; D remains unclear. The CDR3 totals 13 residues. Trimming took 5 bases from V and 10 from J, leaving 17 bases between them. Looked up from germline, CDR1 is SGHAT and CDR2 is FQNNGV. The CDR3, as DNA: TGTGCCAGCAGCACCGGAAGTCCGGGGAGAGCTTTCTTT. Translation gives CASSTGSPGRAFF. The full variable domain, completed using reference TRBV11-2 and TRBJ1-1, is EAGVAQSPRYKIIEKRQSVAFWCNPISGHATLYWYQQILGQGPKLLIQFQNNGVVDDSQLPKDRFSAERLKGVDSTLKIQPAKLEDSAVYLCASSTGSPGRAFFGQGTRLTVV.

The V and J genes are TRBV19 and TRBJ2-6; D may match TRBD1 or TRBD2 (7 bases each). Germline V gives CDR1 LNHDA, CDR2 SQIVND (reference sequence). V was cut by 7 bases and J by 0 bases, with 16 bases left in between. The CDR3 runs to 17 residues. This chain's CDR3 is CASTRGGQSSGANVLTF. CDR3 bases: TGTGCCAGTACTAGGGGGGGACAGAGCTCTGGGGCCAACGTCCTGACTTTC.

CDR3 nucleotide sequence: TGTGCCAGCAGTGGCTCATTCGGTGCCTCGAAGTTCTTC. It encodes CASSGSFGASKFF. This chain joins TRBV6-1 and TRBJ2-1; D is unresolved. Germline assignment: CDR1 MNHNS and CDR2 SASEGT. Trimming pared 4 bases from V and 14 bases from J, leaving 18 bases between. The CDR3 contains 13 residues.

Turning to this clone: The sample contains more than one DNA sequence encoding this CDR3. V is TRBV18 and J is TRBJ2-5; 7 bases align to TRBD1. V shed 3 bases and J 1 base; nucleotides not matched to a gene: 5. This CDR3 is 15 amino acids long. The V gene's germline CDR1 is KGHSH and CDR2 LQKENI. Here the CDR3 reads CASSPRQGAQETQYF. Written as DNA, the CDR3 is TGTGCCAGCTCACCTAGACAGGGAGCCCAAGAGACCCAGTACTTC.

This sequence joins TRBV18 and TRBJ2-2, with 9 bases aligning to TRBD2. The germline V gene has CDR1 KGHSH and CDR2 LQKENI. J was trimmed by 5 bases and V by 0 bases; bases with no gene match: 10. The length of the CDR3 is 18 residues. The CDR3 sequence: CASSPPISTSGTTGELFF. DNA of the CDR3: TGTGCCAGCTCACCACCCATTTCGACTAGCGGTACAACCGGGGAGCTGTTTTTT. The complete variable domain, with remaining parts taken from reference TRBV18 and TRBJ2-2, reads NAGVMQNPRHLVRRRGQEARLRCSPMKGHSHVYWYRQLPEEGLKFMVYLQKENIIDESGMPKERFSAEFPKEGPSILRIQQVVRGDSAAYFCASSPPISTSGTTGELFFGEGSRLTVL.

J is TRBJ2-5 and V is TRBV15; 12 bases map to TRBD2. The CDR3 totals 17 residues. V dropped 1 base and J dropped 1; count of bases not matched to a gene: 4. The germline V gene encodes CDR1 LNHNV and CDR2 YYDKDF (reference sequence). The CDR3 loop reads CATSRGLAGARQETQYF. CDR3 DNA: TGTGCCACCAGCAGAGGACTAGCGGGAGCGCGCCAAGAGACCCAGTACTTC.

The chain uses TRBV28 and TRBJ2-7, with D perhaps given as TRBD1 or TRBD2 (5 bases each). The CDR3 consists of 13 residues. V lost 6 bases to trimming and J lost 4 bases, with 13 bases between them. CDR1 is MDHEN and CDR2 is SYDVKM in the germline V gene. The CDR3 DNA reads TGTGCCAGCAGCTCGGGACCAGCATACGAGCAGTACTTC. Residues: CASSSGPAYEQYF.

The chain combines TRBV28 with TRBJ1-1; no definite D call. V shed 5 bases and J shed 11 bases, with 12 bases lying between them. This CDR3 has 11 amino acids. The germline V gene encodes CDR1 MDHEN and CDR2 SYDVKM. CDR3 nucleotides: TGTGCCAGCAGTCAAGGGTCTTGGGCTTTCTTT. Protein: CASSQGSWAFF.

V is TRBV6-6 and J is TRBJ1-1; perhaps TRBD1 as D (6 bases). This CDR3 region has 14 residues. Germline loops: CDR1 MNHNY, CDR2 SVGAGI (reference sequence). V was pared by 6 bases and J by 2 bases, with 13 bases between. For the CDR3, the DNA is TGTGCCAGCAGCATTGGACAGCCTAACACTGAAGCTTTCTTT. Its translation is CASSIGQPNTEAFF.

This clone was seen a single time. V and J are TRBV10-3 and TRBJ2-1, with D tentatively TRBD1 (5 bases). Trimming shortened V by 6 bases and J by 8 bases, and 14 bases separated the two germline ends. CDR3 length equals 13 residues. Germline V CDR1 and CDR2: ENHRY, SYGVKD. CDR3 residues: CAIRDPSRDEQFF. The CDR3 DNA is TGTGCCATCAGAGACCCCTCCAGGGATGAGCAGTTCTTC.

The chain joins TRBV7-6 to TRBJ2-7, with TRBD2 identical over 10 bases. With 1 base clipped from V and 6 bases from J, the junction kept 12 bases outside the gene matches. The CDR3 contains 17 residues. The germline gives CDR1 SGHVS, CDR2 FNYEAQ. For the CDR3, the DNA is TGTGCCAGCAGCTTAGTGGCTAGCGGGAGCTACTTAGCCGAGCAGTACTTC. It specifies CASSLVASGSYLAEQYF.

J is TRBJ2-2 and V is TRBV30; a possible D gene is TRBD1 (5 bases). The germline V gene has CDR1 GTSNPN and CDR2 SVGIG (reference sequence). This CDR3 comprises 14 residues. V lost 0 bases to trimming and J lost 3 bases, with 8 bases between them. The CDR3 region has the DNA TGTGCCTGGAGTGTACAGGTTCACACCGGGGAGCTGTTTTTT. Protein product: CAWSVQVHTGELFF.

The CDR3 nucleotides are TGTGCCAGCAGCCCCTCAGGCCTGAACACCGGGGAGCTGTTTTTT. Translating it yields CASSPSGLNTGELFF. This chain connects TRBV11-2 to TRBJ2-2; no definite D call. CDR1 and CDR2 (germline): SGHAT, FQNNGV. The CDR3 extends over 15 amino acids. Trimming took 5 bases from V and 1 from J, leaving 11 bases between them.

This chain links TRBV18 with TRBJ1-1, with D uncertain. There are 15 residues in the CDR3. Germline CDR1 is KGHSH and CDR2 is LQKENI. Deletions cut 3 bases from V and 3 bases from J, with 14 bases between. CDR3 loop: CASSPLPASDTEAFF. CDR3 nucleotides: TGTGCCAGCTCACCCCTACCAGCGTCGGACACTGAAGCTTTCTTT.

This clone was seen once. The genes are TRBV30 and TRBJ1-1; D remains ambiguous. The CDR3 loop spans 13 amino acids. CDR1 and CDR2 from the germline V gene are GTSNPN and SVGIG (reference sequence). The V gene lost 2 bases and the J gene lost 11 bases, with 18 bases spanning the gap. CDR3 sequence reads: CAWSFGRTTTAFF. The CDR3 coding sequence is TGTGCCTGGAGTTTCGGGCGTACCACGACGGCTTTCTTT.

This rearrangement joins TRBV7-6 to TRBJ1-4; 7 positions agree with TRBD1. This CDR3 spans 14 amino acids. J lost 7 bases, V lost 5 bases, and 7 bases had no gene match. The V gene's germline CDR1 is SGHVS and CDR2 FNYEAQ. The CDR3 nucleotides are TGTGCCAGCAGCCCACGACAGGGCGGTGAAAAACTGTTTTTT. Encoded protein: CASSPRQGGEKLFF. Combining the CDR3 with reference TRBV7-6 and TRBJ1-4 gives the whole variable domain GAGVSQSPRYKVTKRGQDVALRCDPISGHVSLYWYRQALGQGPEFLTYFNYEAQQDKSGLPNDRFSAERPEGSISTLTIQRTEQRDSAMYRCASSPRQGGEKLFFGSGTQLSVL.

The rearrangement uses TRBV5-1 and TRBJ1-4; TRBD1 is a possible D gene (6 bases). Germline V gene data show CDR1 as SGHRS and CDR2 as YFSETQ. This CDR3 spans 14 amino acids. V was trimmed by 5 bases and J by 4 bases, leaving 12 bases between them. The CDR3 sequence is CASSSGALNEKLFF. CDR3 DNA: TGCGCCAGCAGTTCGGGGGCCCTTAATGAAAAACTGTTTTTT.

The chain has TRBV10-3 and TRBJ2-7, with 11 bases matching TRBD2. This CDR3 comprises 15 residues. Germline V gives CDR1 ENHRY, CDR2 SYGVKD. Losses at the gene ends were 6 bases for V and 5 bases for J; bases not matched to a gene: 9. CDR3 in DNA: TGTGCCATCAGCGGAACTAGCGGGAGTACCCACGAGCAGTACTTC. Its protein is CAISGTSGSTHEQYF.

CDR3 residues: CAISWLAGANQETQYF. Written as DNA, the CDR3 is TGTGCCATCAGTTGGCTAGCGGGAGCCAACCAAGAGACCCAGTACTTC. The V and J genes are TRBV10-3 and TRBJ2-5; 10 positions match TRBD2. The CDR3 is made up of 16 amino acids. After removal of 5 bases from V and 0 bases from J, the junction contained 6 bases not matched to a gene. Germline lookup yields CDR1 ENHRY and CDR2 SYGVKD.

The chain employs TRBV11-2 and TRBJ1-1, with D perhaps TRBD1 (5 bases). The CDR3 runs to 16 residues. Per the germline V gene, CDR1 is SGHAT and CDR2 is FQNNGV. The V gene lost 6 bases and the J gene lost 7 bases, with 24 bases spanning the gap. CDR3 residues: CASRPSRIRGRDEAFF. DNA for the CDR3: TGTGCCAGCAGACCCTCGAGGATAAGGGGCAGGGATGAAGCTTTCTTT.

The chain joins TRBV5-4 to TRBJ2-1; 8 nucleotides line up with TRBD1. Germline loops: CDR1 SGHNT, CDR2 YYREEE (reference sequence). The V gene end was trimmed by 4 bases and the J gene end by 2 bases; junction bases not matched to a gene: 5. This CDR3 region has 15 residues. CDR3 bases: TGTGCCAGCAGCCTGGAGACAGGGGCCTACAATGAGCAGTTCTTC. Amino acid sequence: CASSLETGAYNEQFF.

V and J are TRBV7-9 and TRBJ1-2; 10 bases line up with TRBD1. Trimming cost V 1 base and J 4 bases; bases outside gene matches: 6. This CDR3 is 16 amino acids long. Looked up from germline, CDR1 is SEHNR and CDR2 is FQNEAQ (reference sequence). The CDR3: CASSLGGTGDTYGYTF. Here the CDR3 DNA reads TGTGCCAGCAGCTTAGGAGGGACAGGGGATACCTATGGCTACACCTTC.